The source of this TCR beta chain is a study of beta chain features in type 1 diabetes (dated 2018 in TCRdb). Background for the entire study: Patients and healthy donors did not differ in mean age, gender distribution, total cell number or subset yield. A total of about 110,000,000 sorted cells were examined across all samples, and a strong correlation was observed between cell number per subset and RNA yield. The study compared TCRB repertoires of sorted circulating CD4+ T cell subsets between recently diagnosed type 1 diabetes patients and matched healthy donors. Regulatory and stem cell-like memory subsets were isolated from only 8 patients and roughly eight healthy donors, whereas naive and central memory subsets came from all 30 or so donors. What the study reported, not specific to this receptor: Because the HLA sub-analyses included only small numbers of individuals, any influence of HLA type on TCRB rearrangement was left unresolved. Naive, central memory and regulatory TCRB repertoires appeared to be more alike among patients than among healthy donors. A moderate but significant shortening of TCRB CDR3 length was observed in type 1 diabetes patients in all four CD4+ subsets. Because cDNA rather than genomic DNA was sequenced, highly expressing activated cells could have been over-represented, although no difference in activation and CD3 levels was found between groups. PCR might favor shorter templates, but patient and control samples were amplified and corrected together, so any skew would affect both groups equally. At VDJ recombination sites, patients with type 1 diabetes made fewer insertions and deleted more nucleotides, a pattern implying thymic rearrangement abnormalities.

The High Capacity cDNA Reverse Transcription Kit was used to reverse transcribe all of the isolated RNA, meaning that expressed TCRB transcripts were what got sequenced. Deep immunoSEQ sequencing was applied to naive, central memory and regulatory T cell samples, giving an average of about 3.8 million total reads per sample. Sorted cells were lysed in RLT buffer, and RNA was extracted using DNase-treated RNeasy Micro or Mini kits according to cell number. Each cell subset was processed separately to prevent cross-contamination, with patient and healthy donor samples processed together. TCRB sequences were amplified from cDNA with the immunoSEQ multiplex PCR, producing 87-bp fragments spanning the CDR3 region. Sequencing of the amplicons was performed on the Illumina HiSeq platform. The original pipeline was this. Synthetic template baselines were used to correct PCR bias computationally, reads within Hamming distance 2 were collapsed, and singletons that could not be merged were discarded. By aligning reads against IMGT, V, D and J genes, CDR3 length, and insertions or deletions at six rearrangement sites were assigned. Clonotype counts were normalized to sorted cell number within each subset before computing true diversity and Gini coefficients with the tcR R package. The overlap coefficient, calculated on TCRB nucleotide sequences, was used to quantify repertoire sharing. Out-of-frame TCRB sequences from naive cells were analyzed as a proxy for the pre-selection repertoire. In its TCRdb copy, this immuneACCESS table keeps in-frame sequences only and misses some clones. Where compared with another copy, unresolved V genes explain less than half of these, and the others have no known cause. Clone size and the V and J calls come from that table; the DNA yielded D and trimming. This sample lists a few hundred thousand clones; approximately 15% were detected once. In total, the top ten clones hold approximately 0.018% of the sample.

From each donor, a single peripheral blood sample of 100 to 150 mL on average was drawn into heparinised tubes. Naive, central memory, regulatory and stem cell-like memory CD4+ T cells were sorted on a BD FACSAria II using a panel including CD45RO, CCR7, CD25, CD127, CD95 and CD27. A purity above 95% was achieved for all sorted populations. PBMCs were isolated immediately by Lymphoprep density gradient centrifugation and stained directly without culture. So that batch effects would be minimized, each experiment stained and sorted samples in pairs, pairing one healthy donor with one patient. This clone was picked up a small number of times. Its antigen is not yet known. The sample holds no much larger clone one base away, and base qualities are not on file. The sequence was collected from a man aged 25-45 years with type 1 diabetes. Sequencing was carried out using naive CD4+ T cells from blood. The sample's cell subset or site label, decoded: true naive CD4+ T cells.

The CDR3 loop reads CASSIIGREEDTQYF. Read as DNA, the sequence is TGTGCCAGTAGTATCATCGGGAGGGAGGAAGATACGCAGTATTTT. The sequence joins TRBV19 to TRBJ2-3; 8 bases in the middle match TRBD2. The CDR3 runs 15 residues from the cysteine to the phenylalanine. The retained sequence is limited to the CDR3, 45 bases, with the frame set at the first base. The germline V end is reduced by 3 bases and the J end by 5 bases; junction bases left unmatched: 7. Based on the germline V gene (reference sequence), the CDR1 and CDR2 sequences are LNHDA and SQIVND. Extended through the reference TRBV19 and TRBJ2-3 proteins, this CDR3 yields the full variable domain: DGGITQSPKYLFRKEGQNVTLSCEQNLNHDAMYWYRQDPGQGLRLIYYSQIVNDFQKGDIAEGYSVSREKKESFPLTVTSAQKNPTAFYLCASSIIGREEDTQYFGPGTRLTVL.